The T cell receptor (beta chain) described here comes from a study of T cells in narcolepsy. Study-wide results and caveats: In some patient and control memory CD4+ samples, autoreactive clones were absent. Same-patient CSF and blood CD4+ T cell clonotypes included HCRT-specific and TRIB2-specific autoreactive ones. Reportedly, autoreactive clonotypes were serially detected in patients' blood but not controls'.

Clones were read by immunoSEQ multiplex PCR, and TCRdb kept only the in-frame ones, dropping some. The sample carries tens of thousands of clones, 79% recorded once. As concerns this clone: Antigen unknown.

Germline V gene sequence: CDR1 SEHNR, CDR2 FQNEAQ (reference sequence). V gave up 5 bases and J gave up 4 bases, with 10 bases separating them. This CDR3 is 13 amino acids long. The source of this sequence is a human donor with narcolepsy. J is TRBJ2-3 and V is TRBV7-9; tentatively, D is TRBD1 (5 bases). Sequenced sample: CD45RA- memory CD4+ T cells from PBMCs. CDR3 loop: CASSDSAADTQYF. In DNA form, the CDR3 reads TGTGCCAGCAGCGACAGTGCTGCAGATACGCAGTATTTT. Looking up the rest from reference TRBV7-9 and TRBJ2-3 gives the full variable domain: DTGVSQNPRHKITKRGQNVTFRCDPISEHNRLYWYRQTLGQGPEFLTYFQNEAQLEKSRLLSDRFSAERPKGSFSTLEIQRTEQGDSAMYLCASSDSAADTQYFGPGTRLTVL.